This TCR beta chain was sequenced during a study of blood T cells in healthy people across ages (dated by TCRdb to the mid-2010s). Background on the whole study: In model experiments, roughly one uniquely barcoded TCR beta cDNA molecule per two T cells was captured by template switching. Using deep sequencing normalized with unique cDNA molecular identifiers, the study measured how TCR beta repertoire diversity changes with age. To avoid experimental bias, donors of different ages were randomly spread across the sequencing lanes. The donors were divided into four age groups: young (average approximately 15 years), middle-aged (approximately 41), aged (approximately 62) and long-lived (nearly 85). Two additional independent replicas of 1 million unique cDNA reads from the same blood draw were analyzed for two donors (one aged 18 to 29 and one aged 80 or older). The study at large found these results: Because donor CMV infection status was unknown, age-related changes in expanded clonotypes were potentially confounded. Bulk unsorted PBMC profiling prevented conclusive comparison of naive and antigen-experienced compartments. Observed TCR beta diversity correlated strongly with the percentage of naive T cells measured by flow cytometry. The long-lived group showed more naive CD4+ T cells, fewer expanded clones and increased TCR diversity than the aged group, suggesting age selection. Estimates of total diversity from one million sequenced T cells were regarded as lower bounds and underestimates. Observed TCR beta diversity per million T cells fell roughly linearly with age, and a significant reduction was already apparent by age around 39.

The 35 to 40 donors, aged about 6 to 95 years, were systemically healthy Caucasian individuals from Russia. Around 10 milliliters of peripheral blood were drawn from each donor into EDTA-treated Vacutainer tubes. Ficoll-Paque density-gradient centrifugation was used to isolate PBMCs, with at least 6.5 million per sample. Trizol reagent was used to extract total RNA from the PBMCs, yielding at least 6 micrograms per sample. Naive CD45RAhigh/CD27high T cell percentages were measured by flow cytometry on a PBMC aliquot from every donor. To prepare the library, 5' RACE was applied. Reads for this sample came from an Illumina HiSeq 2500. A second PCR of 7 to 11 cycles was performed with a sample-barcoded 5' primer and a J-beta primer mix. A unique molecular identifier was introduced onto each TCR beta cDNA molecule by a template-switch 5' adaptor carrying 12 random nucleotides. Each sample yielded at least 2.5 million CDR3-containing paired-end reads. First-strand cDNA was synthesized from all RNA with the Mint cDNA synthesis kit, primed by a TRBC-specific oligonucleotide. After uracil-DNA glycosylase treatment, a first 18-cycle PCR used universal primers M1SS and BC2_uni_R on all cDNA. The paper's data handling went like this. For normalization, 1 million high-quality reads, each with a distinct molecular identifier, were randomly selected from each sample. Reads sharing molecular identifiers were discarded rather than binned into consensus sequences. MiTCR, run with a Q25 quality threshold and the strictest error-elimination algorithm, handled CDR3 identification, clonotype clustering and error correction. Lower-bound total TCR beta diversity was estimated with a nonparametric unseen species model using Euler transformation. TCRdb reprocessed the public reads (quality trimming at Q25 with fastp, clone calling with MiXCR) and kept in-frame beta chains. Each CDR3 protein gets just one entry, which takes the most common genes and DNA from the rows behind it. TCRdb assigned the V and J calls; the authors' analysis was not used. Within this sample are around 1.5 million distinct CDR3 sequences, with almost 35% of them counted one time only. Around 11% of the sample belongs to the ten largest clones.

This clonotype appeared a few times. It has no known antigen specificity. No much larger clone is present one base from it, and per-base qualities are unavailable. The clonotype comes from a young woman in good health. The source material was blood.

The base sequence is TGTGCCAGCAGCCAAAGCCGGGGCGGGGGGGCCCAAGAGACCCAGTACTTC. This encodes CASSQSRGGGAQETQYF. The chain is made from TRBV4-2 and TRBJ2-5, and 9 bases in between align with TRBD2. The CDR3 measures 17 amino acids from cysteine to phenylalanine. Only the CDR3 region is kept as DNA, spanning 51 bases read in frame from base 1. Germline trimming amounts to 2 bases on V and 1 base on J, with 8 as the count of junction bases outside the gene matches. CDR1 LGHNA and CDR2 YNFKEQ are derived from the germline V gene.